The 2 T cell receptor beta chains presented below share a single source sample, sequenced in a study of blood T cell repertoires in COVID-19 (dated by TCRdb to 2018 to 2020). Libraries came from the immunoSEQ multiplex PCR assay. Entries here come from immuneACCESS through TCRdb and include only in-frame sequences with V and J called. Some clones fail to appear in such tables; in the studies checked, an unresolved V gene covers under half of the shortfall, and the cause of the remainder is unknown. Present in this sample are 200,000 to 250,000 clones, around 81% of which were seen just once. The ten largest account for around 7% of the sample. Source material: peripheral blood. The receptors originated from an elderly woman with COVID-19, enrolled during active disease.

This clone was detected ten times or more. The chain combines TRBV6-1 with TRBJ1-4, with 9 bases lining up with TRBD1. The CDR3 totals 16 residues. Germline CDR1 is MNHNS and CDR2 is SASEGT. With V trimmed by 2 bases and J by 5 bases, 6 bases remained unmatched. CDR3 protein: CASSELRDRVNEKLFF. CDR3 DNA sequence: TGTGCCAGCAGTGAACTCCGGGACAGGGTGAATGAAAAACTGTTTTTT.

V and J are TRBV5-4 and TRBJ1-2, with no clear D. The CDR3 sequence is 14 residues long. V gave up 4 bases and J gave up 5 bases, with 15 bases separating them. Germline V gene sequence: CDR1 SGHNT, CDR2 YYREEE (reference sequence). CDR3 DNA: TGTGCCAGCAGCCACGGCGCCGGGGATTATGGCTACACCTTC. This codes for CASSHGAGDYGYTF. Using reference TRBV5-4 and TRBJ1-2 for the parts outside the CDR3, the full variable domain is ETGVTQSPTHLIKTRGQQVTLRCSSQSGHNTVSWYQQALGQGPQFIFQYYREEENGRGNFPPRFSGLQFPNYSSELNVNALELDDSALYLCASSHGAGDYGYTFGSGTRLTVV.